Following are 5 T cell receptor beta chains from one sample sequenced in a study of CD8 T cells in ankylosing spondylitis. Their cognate antigens are unknown. Notes on the study in general: Apparently characteristic of ankylosing spondylitis blood was a TCR beta motif (about 8 highly homologous variants).

TCRdb independently ran MiXCR on the 5' RACE reads; one entry per CDR3 protein. The data show roughly 400,000 distinct CDR3 sequences, around 20% seen once. Sequencing was performed on blood, either unsorted or a sorted T cell fraction (not recorded which). These receptors all stem from a male donor with ankylosing spondylitis.

The chain carries TRBV18 and TRBJ1-5; tentative D call: TRBD1 (5 bases). CDR3 length: 14 residues. The germline CDR1 and CDR2 sequences are KGHSH and LQKENI. Trimming pared 4 bases from V and 3 bases from J, leaving 10 bases between. Written as DNA, the CDR3 is TGTGCCAGCTCACGACGGGGGGACAATCAGCCCCAGCATTTT. Translation gives CASSRRGDNQPQHF.

The CDR3 loop is CATSRVVTYEQYF. DNA of the CDR3: TGTGCCACCAGCAGAGTGGTCACCTACGAGCAGTACTTC. V is TRBV15 and J is TRBJ2-7, with unresolved D. V was trimmed by 1 base and J by 2 bases, leaving 6 bases between them. Per germline, CDR1 LNHNV and CDR2 YYDKDF (reference sequence). The CDR3 covers 13 residues.

This clonotype was seen a handful of times. The chain is built from TRBV29-1 and TRBJ2-2; 7 bases match TRBD2. The germline V gene encodes CDR1 SQVTM and CDR2 ANQGSEA. After removal of 4 bases from V and 7 bases from J, the junction contained 6 bases not matched to a gene. The length of the CDR3 is 13 residues. CDR3 amino acids: CSVAGAGDGELFF. The CDR3 DNA follows: TGCAGCGTTGCCGGGGCGGGAGACGGGGAGCTGTTTTTT.

This chain uses TRBV5-1 with TRBJ2-7; 8 bases line up with TRBD2. Germline CDR1 SGHRS, CDR2 YFSETQ. V shed 0 bases and J 2 bases; nucleotides not matched to a gene: 7. CDR3 length: 16 residues. The CDR3 loop reads CASSLELAGAAYEQYF. The CDR3 DNA reads TGCGCCAGCAGCTTGGAGCTAGCGGGTGCCGCCTACGAGCAGTACTTC.

This clonotype was seen a handful of times. The rearrangement links TRBV3-1 to TRBJ2-7; a possible D gene is TRBD1 (5 bases). This CDR3 contains 13 residues. V lost 4 bases to trimming and J lost 3 bases, with 10 bases between them. CDR1 is LGHDT, CDR2 YNNKEL, per germline (reference sequence). The CDR3 nucleotides are TGTGCCAGCAGCCGGCAGGGCGGCTACGAGCAGTACTTC. Amino acids: CASSRQGGYEQYF.